A selection of T cell receptor beta chains follows, all from one sample in a study of cytomegalovirus exposure and HLA in healthy donors. TCRdb's copy holds only in-frame clones and misses some; the assay was immunoSEQ multiplex PCR. The repertoire table contains tens of thousands of clones. Specimen: PBMCs. The source of these receptors is a woman aged 30 to 39 in good health and CMV-seronegative. CDR3s include the opening cysteine and the closing phenylalanine or tryptophan. The D gene is left open where the match is weak.

>TRBJ2-5|.|TRBV29-1
TGCAGCGACCGGACTGCCCGAGGGACCCAGTACTTC
CSDRTARGTQYF
>TRBJ1-2|.|TRBV19
TGTGCCAGTAGTGACTGGACTAACTATGGCTACACCTTC
CASSDWTNYGYTF
>TRBJ1-2|TRBD1|TRBV29-1
TGCAGCGTCTGGACAGGGGCAGGCTACACCTTC
CSVWTGAGYTF
>TRBJ2-4|TRBD2|TRBV30
TGTGCCTGGAGTGTGGGGACTAGCGGGAATAGAAACATTCAGTACTTC
CAWSVGTSGNRNIQYF
>TRBJ2-1|.|TRBV4-1
TGCGCCAGCAGCCAAGGACCAACGGGGCAGTTCTTC
CASSQGPTGQFF
>TRBJ1-3|.|TRBV7-7
TGTGCCAGCAGCCACGGGGTAGGCTCTGGAAACACCATATATTTT
CASSHGVGSGNTIYF
>TRBJ2-7|TRBD1|TRBV5-1
TGCGCCAGCAGCTTGTGGGACAGGTCCTACGAGCAGTACTTC
CASSLWDRSYEQYF
>TRBJ1-1|TRBD1|TRBV6-5
TGTGCCAGCAGCAGGGGGACAGTTGAGACTGAAGCTTTCTTT
CASSRGTVETEAFF
>TRBJ2-7|.|TRBV6-1
TGTGCCAGCCGGCAAGTTGGGCAGGGCTACGAGCAGTACTTC
CASRQVGQGYEQYF
>TRBJ1-5|TRBD1|TRBV6-6
TGTGCCAGCAGCACCGGGACAGCCAACTTGTCCCAGCATTTT
CASSTGTANLSQHF
>TRBJ2-2|TRBD2|TRBV4-1
TGCGCCAGCAGCCTACTCCTAGCGGAGCACACCGGGGAGCTGTTTTTT
CASSLLLAEHTGELFF
>TRBJ2-7|TRBD1|TRBV7-6
TGTGCCAGCAGCTTGGGACAGGGGGTCGACGAGCAGTACTTC
CASSLGQGVDEQYF
>TRBJ1-2|.|TRBV7-5
TGTGTCAGAAGCTTAAGGTGGAGCTATGGCTACACCTTC
CVRSLRWSYGYTF
>TRBJ1-1|.|TRBV29-1
TGCAGCGCTGAACGGTCCAGGGCCACTGAAGCTTTCTTT
CSAERSRATEAFF
>TRBJ1-1|TRBD1|TRBV4-1
TGCGCCAGCAGCCACGGACAGGGGAACACTGAAGCTTTCTTT
CASSHGQGNTEAFF
>TRBJ2-1|TRBD2|TRBV10-2
TGCGCCAGCAGTGAGCTAGCGGGGTTGTACAATGAGCAGTTCTTC
CASSELAGLYNEQFF
>TRBJ2-7|TRBD2|TRBV27
TGTGCCAGCAGTTTGGGACTAAGTCGTGGCGAGCAGTACTTC
CASSLGLSRGEQYF
>TRBJ2-1|TRBD2|TRBV6-5
TGTGCCAGCAACGGACTAGCGGGAGAGGGGGAGCAGTTCTTC
CASNGLAGEGEQFF
>TRBJ2-1|TRBD1|TRBV6-1
TGTGCCAGCAGTGTCCGGGACAGACTCAGGGGTTATTACAATGAGCAGTTCTTC
CASSVRDRLRGYYNEQFF
>TRBJ2-7|.|TRBV15
TGTGCCACCAGCAAAGGGTTCAGCGGGCCAACCTACGAGCAGTACTTC
CATSKGFSGPTYEQYF
>TRBJ2-7|.|TRBV10-3
TGTGCCATCAGCGTGACAGGATCGGGGGAGCAGTACTTC
CAISVTGSGEQYF
>TRBJ2-2|TRBD1|TRBV6-5
TGTGCCAGCAGTTACTCGACACAGGGGACCGGGGAGCTGTTTTTT
CASSYSTQGTGELFF
>TRBJ1-1|TRBD1|TRBV7-9
TGTGCCAGCAGCCGACAGGGAAAGAACACTGAAGCTTTCTTT
CASSRQGKNTEAFF
>TRBJ2-3|TRBD1|TRBV28
TGTGCCAGCAGTTTATCTCGACAGGGAATATTTTTCACAGATACGCAGTATTTT
CASSLSRQGIFFTDTQYF
>TRBJ2-5|TRBD2|TRBV7-9
TGTGCCAGCAGCTCCGGCGGGAGGGGAGGGGAAGAGACCCAGTACTTC
CASSSGGRGGEETQYF
>TRBJ2-7|.|TRBV19
TGTGCCAGTAGTTACAGGGCTGCCCACGAGCAGTACTTC
CASSYRAAHEQYF
>TRBJ1-2|TRBD1|TRBV6-1
TGTGCCAGCAGTGGGCCACGACAGGGCGGCTATGGCTACACCTTC
CASSGPRQGGYGYTF
>TRBJ1-2|TRBD1|TRBV5-6
TGTGCCAGCAGCCCAAGACAGGGGGGTAGTTATGGCTACACCTTC
CASSPRQGGSYGYTF
>TRBJ1-2|.|TRBV12-2
TGTGCAAGTCGCTTAGCACCCGAGGGTTATGGCTACACCTTC
CASRLAPEGYGYTF
>TRBJ2-7|.|TRBV6-1
TGTGCCAGCAGTCCCGACAGGCTCGCCTACGAGCAGTACTTC
CASSPDRLAYEQYF
>TRBJ1-1|TRBD1|TRBV5-1
TGCGCCAGCAGCTTGGTGGGGACAGGGGGGAACACTGAAGCTTTCTTT
CASSLVGTGGNTEAFF
>TRBJ1-6|.|TRBV30
TGTGCCTGGAGTGTACCCAGGGTATATAATTCACCCCTCCACTTT
CAWSVPRVYNSPLHF
>TRBJ2-7|.|TRBV6-5
TGTGCCAGCAGCCAGAACCGTTACGAGCAGTACTTC
CASSQNRYEQYF
>TRBJ1-3|TRBD1|TRBV30
TGTGCCTGGGAGACAGGGGGAAACACCATATATTTT
CAWETGGNTIYF
>TRBJ1-2|TRBD1|TRBV5-6
TGTGCCAGCAGCTTGGGGACAGGGGGTCGACTCTATGGCTACACCTTC
CASSLGTGGRLYGYTF
>TRBJ1-2|TRBD1|TRBV6-6
TGTGCCAGCAGTTCGACAGGGGTTGGCTATGGCTACACCTTC
CASSSTGVGYGYTF
>TRBJ2-5|TRBD2|TRBV4-2
TGTGCCAGCAGCCAAGTTGAAGCGGGAGGCCAAGAGACCCAGTACTTC
CASSQVEAGGQETQYF
>TRBJ1-1|TRBD1|TRBV30
TGTGCCTCTGACAGGGGTGGCACTGAAGCTTTCTTT
CASDRGGTEAFF
>TRBJ2-3|.|TRBV11-2
TGTGCCAGCAGCTTAGTATACTACACAGATACGCAGTATTTT
CASSLVYYTDTQYF
>TRBJ2-6|TRBD2|TRBV5-1
TGCGCCAGCAGACTGGGAGGGGTCGGGGCCAACGTCCTGACTTTC
CASRLGGVGANVLTF
>TRBJ1-3|.|TRBV15
TGTGCCACCAGCAGACGAGGTGGAAACACCATATATTTT
CATSRRGGNTIYF
>TRBJ1-2|TRBD1|TRBV5-5
TGTGCCAGCAGCCCCGAGATGACAGGGGGCGGCGGTGGCTACACCTTC
CASSPEMTGGGGGYTF
>TRBJ1-1|.|TRBV5-6
TGTGCCAGCAGCTTGGAACTTACGGGCACTGAAGCTTTCTTT
CASSLELTGTEAFF
>TRBJ1-1|.|TRBV9
TGTGCCAGCAGCGTACGGGGGAACACTGAAGCTTTCTTT
CASSVRGNTEAFF
>TRBJ1-1|.|TRBV5-1
TGCGCCAGCAGCTTGGACCGGGGTTTGAACACTGAAGCTTTCTTT
CASSLDRGLNTEAFF
>TRBJ2-7|TRBD2|TRBV27
TGTGCCAGCCAAACCATAGGTAGCGGGGATTACGAGCAGTACTTC
CASQTIGSGDYEQYF
>TRBJ2-3|.|TRBV29-1
TGCAGCGTTGAACCCAGTCCCACAGATACGCAGTATTTT
CSVEPSPTDTQYF
>TRBJ2-5|TRBD1|TRBV29-1
TGCAGCGTTGGGGGGACAGGGAGGGAGACCCAGTACTTC
CSVGGTGRETQYF
>TRBJ1-2|TRBD1|TRBV6-1
TGTGCCAGCAGTGGATTACAGGGGAGGTCTATCGGCGGCTACACCTTC
CASSGLQGRSIGGYTF
>TRBJ1-1|.|TRBV18
TGTGCCAGCTCAATCCGAGGTGCAGGGGAGAACACTGAAGCTTTCTTT
CASSIRGAGENTEAFF
>TRBJ1-1|TRBD1|TRBV6-1
TGTGCCAGCAGAGAACGGACAGGGCTTAAGGCTTTCTTT
CASRERTGLKAFF
>TRBJ1-6|TRBD1|TRBV2
TGTGCCAGCAGGACAGGGAACTATAATTCACCCCTCCACTTT
CASRTGNYNSPLHF
>TRBJ2-2|TRBD2|TRBV10-1
TGCGCCAGCGGGACTAGCGGGGAGCCGGTCACCGGGGAGCTGTTTTTT
CASGTSGEPVTGELFF
>TRBJ1-6|.|TRBV30
TGTGCCTGGAGTAGACAGATCCGTAGATCACCCCTCCACTTT
CAWSRQIRRSPLHF
>TRBJ1-2|.|TRBV30
TGTGCAGCGTACAGGGACTATGGCTACACCTTC
CAAYRDYGYTF
>TRBJ2-1|TRBD2|TRBV7-8
TGTGCCAGCAGCATCCTGACTAGCGGGAGATCACATGAGCAGTTCTTC
CASSILTSGRSHEQFF
>TRBJ2-7|.|TRBV6-6
TGTGCCAGCAAGTCGCGGCAGTCCACCTACGAGCAGTACTTC
CASKSRQSTYEQYF
>TRBJ2-7|.|TRBV7-5
TGTGCCCCCGGGACAGGGGGCTACGAGCAGTACTTC
CAPGTGGYEQYF
>TRBJ1-5|TRBD1|TRBV5-4
TGTGCCAGCAGCTTACAGGGGCAGCCCCAGCATTTT
CASSLQGQPQHF
>TRBJ1-2|.|TRBV15
TGTGCCACCAGCAGAGTTACAAGGGGAGGGGGTGGCTACACCTTC
CATSRVTRGGGGYTF